This entry features one TCR beta chain sequence. CDR3 size: 15 residues. V shed 5 bases and J 5 bases; nucleotides not matched to a gene: 5. Germline CDR1 reads MDHEN; CDR2 reads SYDVKM. This record comes from a study of CD8 T cells in Susac syndrome. RNA totalling roughly 0.5 to 1 ug underwent reverse transcription with random hexamers. Amplification of TCR beta CDR3 was carried out by immunoSEQ multiplex PCR, which covered 54 Vbeta and 13 Jbeta segments. TCRdb reprocessed the immunoSEQ multiplex PCR reads with MiXCR, giving one entry per CDR3 protein. The data contain 200,000 to 250,000 distinct CDR3 sequences, approximately 95% of them seen just once; the ten biggest clones take up 0.095%.

The chain is built from TRBV28 and TRBJ2-2; TRBD1 matches 10 bases. The sequencing sample was made of CD4+ T cells from PBMCs. The clonotype was recovered from a human donor with multiple sclerosis. CDR3 region: CASSRPGQGTGELFF. In DNA form, the CDR3 reads TGTGCCAGCAGTAGGCCGGGACAGGGGACCGGGGAGCTGTTTTTT.